The clone carrying this T cell receptor beta chain was seen a few times. This sample is part of a study of identical twins. Trimming took 1 base from V and 5 from J, leaving 12 bases between them. The CDR3 runs to 14 residues. CDR1 SGHTA and CDR2 FQGNSA come from the germline V gene. MiXCR was run by TCRdb on the 5' RACE reads, yielding one entry per CDR3 protein. Of 400,000 to 550,000 distinct CDR3 sequences listed, 14% are singletons. A further study also used this sample, focusing on yellow fever vaccine responses in identical twins.

V gene TRBV7-2 combines with J gene TRBJ2-7; D is undetermined. The sample consisted of CD4+ T cells sorted from blood. The TCR sequence derives from a woman aged 18-29 years in good health. As DNA, the CDR3 is TGTGCCAGCAGCTTAGGGGGTACTCCCAACGAGCAGTACTTC. Its protein product is CASSLGGTPNEQYF.